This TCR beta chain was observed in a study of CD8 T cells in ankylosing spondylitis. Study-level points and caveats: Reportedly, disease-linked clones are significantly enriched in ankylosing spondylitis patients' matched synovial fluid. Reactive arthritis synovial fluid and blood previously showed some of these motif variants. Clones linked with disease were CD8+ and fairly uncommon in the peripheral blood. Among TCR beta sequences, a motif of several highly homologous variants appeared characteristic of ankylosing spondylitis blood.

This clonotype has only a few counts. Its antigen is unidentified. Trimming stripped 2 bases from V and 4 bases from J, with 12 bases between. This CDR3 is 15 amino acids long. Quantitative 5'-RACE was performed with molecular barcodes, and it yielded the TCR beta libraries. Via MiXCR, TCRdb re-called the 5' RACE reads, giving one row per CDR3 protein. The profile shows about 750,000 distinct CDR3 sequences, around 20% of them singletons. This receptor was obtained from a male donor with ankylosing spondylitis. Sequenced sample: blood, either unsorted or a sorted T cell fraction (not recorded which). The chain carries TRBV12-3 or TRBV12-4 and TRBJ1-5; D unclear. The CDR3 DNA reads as TGTGCCAGCAGTTTAACAAAGGGAGTGAATCAGCCCCAGCATTTT. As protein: CASSLTKGVNQPQHF.